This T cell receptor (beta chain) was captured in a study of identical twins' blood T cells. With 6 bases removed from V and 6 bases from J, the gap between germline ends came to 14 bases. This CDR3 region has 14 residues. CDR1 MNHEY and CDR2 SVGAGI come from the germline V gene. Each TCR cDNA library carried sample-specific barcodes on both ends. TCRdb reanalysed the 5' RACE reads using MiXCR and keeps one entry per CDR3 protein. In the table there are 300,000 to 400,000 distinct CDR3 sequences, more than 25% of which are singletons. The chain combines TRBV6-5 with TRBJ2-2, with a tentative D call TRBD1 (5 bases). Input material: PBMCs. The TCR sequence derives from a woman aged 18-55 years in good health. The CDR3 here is CASSQKGSPGELFF. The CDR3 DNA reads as TGTGCCAGCAGCCAAAAGGGGTCTCCCGGGGAGCTGTTTTTT.